The present entry profiles one T cell receptor (beta chain) with its context. Its antigen is not known. A much larger clone is a single base away; this may be a read error. TCRdb itself ran the 5' RACE reads through MiXCR, one entry per CDR3 protein. The sample includes tens of thousands of distinct CDR3 sequences, about 6.9% seen only once; the top ten take 0.45% to 0.6%. The sample is drawn from a study of neurological immune-mediated disorders. General observations from the study: There were no CDR3 amino acid sequences shared by expanded clones across subjects, a result suggesting private repertoires in all groups.

The germline V gene encodes CDR1 SGHVS and CDR2 FNYEAQ. This CDR3 has 16 residues. V was shortened by 4 bases and J by 1 base, with 16 bases between the two germline ends. This chain connects TRBV7-6 to TRBJ1-1, with D possibly TRBD1 on 5 matching bases. Sequenced: CD4+ T cells from blood. The receptor was derived from a woman aged 40-49 years in good health. CDR3 DNA sequence: TGTGCCAGCAGCTCAGCGCCGACAAGGGGGAACACTGAAGCTTTCTTT. Translation: CASSSAPTRGNTEAFF.